This T cell receptor (beta chain) was retrieved from a study of shared clonotypes between healthy human individuals. Genomic DNA from each subset was divided evenly over several immunoSEQ plates. Sequencing used immunoSEQ multiplex PCR; TCRdb keeps in-frame clones, though not all of them. The data contain roughly 2.1 million clones, under 95% of them singletons. Study-level results: Around 4.9% of naive CD4 clonotypes were shared across a few donors. The donor pool, a small one, limited the genetic and exposure-history diversity represented.

The naive CD8 subset, CD45RO-negative cells positively selected for CCR7, excluded terminally differentiated effector memory CD45RA+ cells. The CDR3 sequence is 15 residues long. The V gene lost 6 bases and the J gene lost 3 bases, with 14 bases spanning the gap. Germline CDR1 is MNHEY and CDR2 is SMNVEV (reference sequence). A remark on this clone: Its antigen remains unknown.

The gene calls are TRBV27 and TRBJ1-4, with D possibly matching TRBD1 (5 bases). Sequencing was performed on naive CD8+ T cells from PBMCs. The receptor was derived from a man aged 18 to 29 in good health. Some clones in this sample may be carry-over from other donors' samples. The CDR3 is CASRRTGVANEKLFF. Written as DNA, the CDR3 is TGTGCCAGCAGAAGGACGGGGGTTGCTAATGAAAAACTGTTTTTT.